The subject of this entry is one T cell receptor (beta chain). The specificity of this receptor is unknown. Per-base quality was not reported, and no clone a single base away is much larger than it. In total, 666 healthy bone marrow donors made up the cohort. At the time of sampling, every cohort member was nominally healthy, though immune exposures that went unrecorded were likely present. The donor was CMV seronegative and was included in the group of several hundred seronegative cohort members. Every donor gave a peripheral blood sample, and the peripheral blood mononuclear cells from that sample were used for TCR beta sequencing. Genomic DNA extraction from the blood cell samples was performed with the Qiagen DNeasy Blood Extraction Kit. The data originate from a study of cytomegalovirus exposure and HLA in healthy donors (dated by TCRdb to about 2017). Background on the whole study: An earlier analysis of approximately 600 of the donors reported approximately 270 Gb of sequence data and some 120 million unique TCR beta sequences from about 200 million T cells. In a later analysis, previously published TCR beta repertoires from fewer than 750 donors were re-analyzed and high-resolution HLA genotyping was added so that TCR occurrence patterns could be studied. Five DR-DQ haplotypes were handled as single units for association and clustering because linkage in the cohort was strong. The number of donors typed differed by locus, with about 629-630 for A, B, C, DRB1 and DQB1, about 500 for DQA1, under 610 for DPA1, and some 470 for DPB1. The study used immunosequencing to profile the T cell repertoires of under 700 subjects and linked those repertoires to cytomegalovirus serostatus. An earlier analysis of some 500 of the donors applied high-throughput TCR beta sequencing to assess whether each TCR beta V gene segment acted as functional or pseudogenic. All discovery cohort repertoires had been generated on a single sequencing platform. The study was designed to test whether signatures of past pathogen exposure could be identified by cataloging public T cell receptors. In the later analysis, no new phenotypic data were used to find candidate immune exposures; instead, reliance was placed on TCR beta sequences and their occurrence across donors. Besides the first cohort of roughly 640 subjects, a separate validation cohort made up of some 110 different subjects was used. Among a few hundred genotyped donors of the cohort, an average of 235,054 unique TCR beta nucleotide sequences were sequenced per donor, around a sixth of them non-productive. An early release covering roughly 600 HLA-typed donors comprised 250 to 350 gigabases of sequencing data and 65 million to 100 million unique TCR sequences. Donor age, sex, ethnicity and CMV serostatus were collected together with the repertoire data. Class I and class II HLA loci were covered by the typing at four-digit resolution. A later genetic analysis used genome-wide SNP genotypes for about 60% of the roughly 700 donors, treating that subset as a discovery cohort. Among the roughly 400 genotyped donors, around 81% belonged to the genetic ancestry cluster associated with self-reported Caucasian donors. To predict cytomegalovirus infection status, the study combined high-throughput TCR immunosequencing, statistical association of individual TCRs with disease status, and machine learning.

Library generation was performed with the immunoSEQ multiplex PCR assay. A mixture of 60 forward primers for TCR Vbeta segments and 13 reverse primers for TCR Jbeta segments was used in the multiplex PCR. A multiplex PCR assay on genomic DNA amplified the CDR3 region of rearranged TCR beta genes. Amplified TCR beta libraries were sequenced as 87-base-pair reads on the Illumina HiSeq System. In the paper's pipeline: A later analysis counted around 72 million unique TCR beta chains across the 550 to 800 repertoires, and some 11 million of these chains were shared by at least two donors. Raw reads were error-corrected and collapsed into unique sequences with a nearest-neighbor algorithm that merged closely related sequences to remove PCR and sequencing errors. Alignment of CDR3 sequences to IMGT reference sequences was used to assign V, D and J gene segments. For a sequence to be retained, a match of at least six nucleotides to both a V gene segment and a J gene segment was required. A rearrangement counted as productive if the CDR3 had no stop codons and remained in frame with V and J, and every other rearrangement counted as non-productive. CDR3 was defined according to IMGT convention as the region running from the second conserved V-encoded cysteine to the conserved J-encoded phenylalanine. The earlier analysis of about 640 of the donors excluded any sequence lacking an unambiguous match to a single V gene segment. An earlier analysis of approximately 590 of the donors called V segments functional above 56.7% productive rearrangements and segregating when the between-donor standard deviation exceeded 5%. A statistical classification framework was developed to diagnose cytomegalovirus status using the catalog of TCR beta chain sequences. A later analysis assigned V and J genes by comparing TCR nucleotide sequences with IMGT/GENE-DB human TR gene sequences. A later analysis assigned CDR3 sequences and most-parsimonious VDJ recombination scenarios with the TCRdist pipeline. In a later analysis, every TCR beta chain was defined by the combination of its CDR3 amino acid sequence and its V-gene family, and reads without a unique V-gene family were dropped. A later analysis removed nearly 600 highly shared, low-generation-probability nucleotide sequences to deal with suspected cross-contamination and a sequencing artifact. For each public chain, a later analysis derived a clonal expansion index from normalized ranks of inferred template counts within each repertoire. In a later analysis, generation probabilities were computed with a VDJ recombination model fitted to out-of-frame rearrangements, and the resulting probabilities were checked against IGoR. A later analysis scored TCR-TCR, TCR-HLA and TCR-CMV co-occurrence with hypergeometric tests, applying a repertoire-size bias correction to TCR pairs. A later analysis estimated false discovery rates by permuting HLA or CMV assignments 20 times. A later analysis grouped co-occurring TCRs with DBSCAN, adding TCRdist sequence similarity when clustering within HLA-allele-positive subsets. Repertoires with fewer than 30,000 or more than 120,000 public chains, plus five repertoires with anomalous nucleotide sharing, were excluded from co-occurrence clustering. The clones in this table, taken by TCRdb from immuneACCESS, are in-frame only. Not every clone is retained; where verified, under half of the shortfall comes from an unresolved V gene, and the cause of the rest is unknown. The V and J calls and clone size come from that table; D and trimming were worked out from the DNA. The sample profile shows some 100,000 clones; 75% of them were found once. The top ten clones comprise 10% of the sample.

The junction shows trimming of 1 base on V and 4 bases on J, plus 11 bases between the germline ends. Spanning cysteine to phenylalanine, the CDR3 consists of 14 amino acids. Only the CDR3 DNA is retained, 42 bases long and in frame from the first base. The CDR1 and CDR2 encoded by the germline V gene are SGHAT and FQNNGV. Overall study outcomes, separate from this receptor: When HLA alleles, especially DR and DQ, strongly co-occurred, TCR associations were difficult to assign to individual alleles. A cluster of highly shared sequence variants was judged likely to be a technical artifact of the sequencing pipeline. V-gene and J-gene trimming of TCR beta chains was associated with a missense DCLRE1C variant in a later genetic analysis, and the association was replicated in an independent cohort. At a false discovery rate of 0.05, a later analysis linked 15,000 to 20,000 TCR beta sequences to specific HLA alleles. A later analysis found that most CMV-associated TCR beta chains appeared HLA-restricted, with HLA associations seemingly driven largely by CMV exposure. Sequencing depth was assumed to be roughly uniform across donors in the presence/absence analyses, though that assumption may not hold. In a later analysis, HLA-associated TCR beta chains showed more clonal expansion and lower generation probabilities than non-associated chains that were equally common. The earlier analysis of 450 to 700 of the donors excluded roughly 17 rarely observed V segments, including chromosome 9 orphons, because counts were too low. Correlated functional status among segregating V segments might be attributable to linkage disequilibrium, but an unknown experimental factor could not be ruled out. In a later analysis, several top co-occurrence clusters were reported to appear linked to parvovirus B19, influenza, CMV and Epstein-Barr virus. Broadly in line with IMGT annotations, most TCR beta V segments showed up in productive rearrangements about 90% or about 30% of the time in an earlier analysis of approximately 600 of the donors. In this cohort, only TCR beta chains were sequenced, and detectable features were limited by the absence of alpha or paired-chain data. In the study, 150 to 200 TCR beta chains were listed as associated with cytomegalovirus. The authors suggested that the approach could potentially be generalized to other disease states and immunological phenotypes. A later genetic analysis reported fewer N-insertions in productive TCRs among donors in an Asian-associated ancestry cluster than the roughly 720-donor mean. In a later analysis, the rate of TCR association differed among HLA loci, with DRB1 alleles having the most associated TCRs and HLA-C alleles having the fewest. Because HLA typing was missing for some donors at each locus, association tests included only the typed subset. In both the original and validation cohorts, the classifier was reported to diagnose cytomegalovirus status with high specificity and sensitivity. Three of the identified cytomegalovirus-associated TCR beta chains were confirmed in vitro to be specific for cytomegalovirus antigens. The only immune exposure information available for the cohort was CMV serostatus. Because the 87-base-pair reads could not distinguish some IMGT-functional V segments, including TRBV6-2 and TRBV6-3, those segments were excluded. A further reported finding was that TCR beta sequences accurately predicted the HLA-A and HLA-B alleles for most subjects in the first cohort. Most TCR sequences were observed very rarely across donors, whereas some public TCRs were present in many individuals.

This sequence originates from a man aged 50-59 years in good health and CMV-seronegative. Sequencing was performed on PBMCs. The chain uses TRBV11-2 and TRBJ2-7; tentative D gene TRBD1, with 5 bases matching. The encoded CDR3 is CASSLGTGEYEQYF. The base sequence is TGTGCCAGCAGCTTAGGAACAGGTGAATACGAGCAGTACTTC.